This passage covers 4 T cell receptor beta chains from one sample sequenced in a study of identical twins. TCRdb called the 5' RACE reads again in MiXCR, with one record for every CDR3 protein. The profile shows about 700,000 distinct CDR3 sequences, roughly 8% of them singletons. This sample was shared with a second study, whose subject was yellow fever vaccine responses in identical twins.

The sample consisted of PBMCs. The receptors were sampled from a woman under 30 in good health.

The rearrangement links TRBV11-2 to TRBJ2-7; 8 positions agree with TRBD2. Germline values: CDR1 SGHAT, CDR2 FQNNGV. V was pared by 4 bases and J by 4 bases, with 9 bases of the junction left unmatched. The length of the CDR3 is 15 residues. The CDR3 DNA follows: TGTGCCAGCAGCTCTCAAGGAAGCGGGAGTTACGAGCAGTACTTC. Amino acids: CASSSQGSGSYEQYF.

This clonotype was seen at least ten times. V and J are TRBV14 and TRBJ2-7; tentatively, D is TRBD1 (6 bases). CDR3 length: 16 amino acids. Germline V lookup: CDR1 SGHDN, CDR2 FVKESK. V shed 3 bases and J shed 1 base, with 16 bases lying between them. The CDR3 is CASSHRTGFGSYEQYF. As DNA, the CDR3 is TGTGCCAGCAGCCACCGCACAGGGTTTGGTTCCTACGAGCAGTACTTC.

In its sample, this clonotype was seen a few times. This sequence joins TRBV6-1 and TRBJ2-5; D possibly corresponds to TRBD1 (5 bases). V lost 6 bases to trimming and J lost 2 bases, with 13 bases between them. In germline, CDR1 is MNHNS, CDR2 SASEGT. The CDR3 runs 14 residues. The CDR3 loop is CASRGTGIQETQYF. CDR3 DNA: TGTGCCAGCAGGGGAACAGGAATACAAGAGACCCAGTACTTC.

The chain uses TRBV20-1 and TRBJ1-2; the D is unclear. The germline V gene has CDR1 DFQATT and CDR2 SNEGSKA (reference sequence). The CDR3 runs 12 residues. V was shortened by 5 bases and J by 4 bases, with 11 bases between the two germline ends. The CDR3: CSAPTDLYGYTF. CDR3 coding DNA: TGCAGTGCTCCTACAGACCTCTATGGCTACACCTTC.